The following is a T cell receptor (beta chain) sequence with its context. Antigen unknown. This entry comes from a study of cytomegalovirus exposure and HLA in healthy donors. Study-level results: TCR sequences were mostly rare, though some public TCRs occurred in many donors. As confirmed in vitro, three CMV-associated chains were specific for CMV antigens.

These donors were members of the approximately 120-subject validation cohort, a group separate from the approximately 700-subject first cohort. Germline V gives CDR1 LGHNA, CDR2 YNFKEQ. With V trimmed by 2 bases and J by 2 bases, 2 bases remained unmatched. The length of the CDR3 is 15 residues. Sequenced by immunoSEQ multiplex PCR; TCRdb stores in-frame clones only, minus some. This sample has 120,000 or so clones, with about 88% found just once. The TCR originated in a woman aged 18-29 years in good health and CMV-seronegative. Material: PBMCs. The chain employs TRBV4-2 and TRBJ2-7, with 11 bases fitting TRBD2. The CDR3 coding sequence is TGTGCCAGCAGCCAACCACTAGCGGGAGCCTACGAGCAGTACTTC. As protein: CASSQPLAGAYEQYF.